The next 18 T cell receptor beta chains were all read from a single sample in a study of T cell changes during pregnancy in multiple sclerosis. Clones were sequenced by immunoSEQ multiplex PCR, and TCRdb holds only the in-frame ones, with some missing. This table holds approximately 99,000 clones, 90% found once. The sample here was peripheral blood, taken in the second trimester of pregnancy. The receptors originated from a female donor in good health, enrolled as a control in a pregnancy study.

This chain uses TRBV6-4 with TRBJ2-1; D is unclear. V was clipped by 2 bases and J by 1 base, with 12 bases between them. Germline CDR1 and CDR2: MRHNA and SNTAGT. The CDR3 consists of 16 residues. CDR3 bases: TGTGCCAGCAGTGACGGAGCCCTCAGATCCTACAATGAGCAGTTCTTC. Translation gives CASSDGALRSYNEQFF.

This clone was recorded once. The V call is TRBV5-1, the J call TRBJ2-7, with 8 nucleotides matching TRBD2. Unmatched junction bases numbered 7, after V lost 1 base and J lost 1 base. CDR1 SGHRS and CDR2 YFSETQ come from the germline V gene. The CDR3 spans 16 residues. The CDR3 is CASSLSRSGGSYEQYF. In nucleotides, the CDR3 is TGCGCCAGCAGCTTGTCGCGAAGCGGGGGTTCCTACGAGCAGTACTTC.

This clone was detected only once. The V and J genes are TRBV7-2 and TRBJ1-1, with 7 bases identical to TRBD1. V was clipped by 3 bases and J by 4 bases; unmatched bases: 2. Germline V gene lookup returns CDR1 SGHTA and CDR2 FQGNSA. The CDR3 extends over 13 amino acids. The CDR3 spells CASSLTGTTEAFF. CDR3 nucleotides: TGTGCCAGCAGCTTGACAGGGACCACTGAAGCTTTCTTT. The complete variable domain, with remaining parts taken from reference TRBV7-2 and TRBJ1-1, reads GAGVSQSPSNKVTEKGKDVELRCDPISGHTALYWYRQSLGQGLEFLIYFQGNSAPDKSGLPSDRFSAERTGGSVSTLTIQRTQQEDSAVYLCASSLTGTTEAFFGQGTRLTVV.

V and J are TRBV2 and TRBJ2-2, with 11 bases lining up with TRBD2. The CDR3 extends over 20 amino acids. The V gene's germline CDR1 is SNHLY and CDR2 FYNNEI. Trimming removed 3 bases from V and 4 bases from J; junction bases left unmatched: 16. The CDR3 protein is CASSDRGLAVVRGGTGELFF. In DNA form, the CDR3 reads TGTGCCAGCAGTGATAGGGGACTAGCGGTAGTCAGAGGGGGCACCGGGGAGCTGTTTTTT.

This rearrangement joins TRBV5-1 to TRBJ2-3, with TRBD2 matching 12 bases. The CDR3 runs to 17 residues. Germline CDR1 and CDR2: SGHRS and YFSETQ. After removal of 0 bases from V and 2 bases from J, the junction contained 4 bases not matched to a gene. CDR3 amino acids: CASSLGTSGVDTDTQYF. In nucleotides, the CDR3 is TGCGCCAGCAGCTTGGGGACTAGCGGGGTCGACACAGATACGCAGTATTTT.

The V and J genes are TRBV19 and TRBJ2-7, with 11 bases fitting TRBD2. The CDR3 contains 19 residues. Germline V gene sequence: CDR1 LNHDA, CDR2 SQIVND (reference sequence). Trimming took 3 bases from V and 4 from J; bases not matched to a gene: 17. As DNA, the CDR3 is TGTGCCAGTAGTATTGGGAGGATGAATAGCGGGAGGGGAAGATACGAGCAGTACTTC. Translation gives CASSIGRMNSGRGRYEQYF. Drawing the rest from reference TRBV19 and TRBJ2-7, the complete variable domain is DGGITQSPKYLFRKEGQNVTLSCEQNLNHDAMYWYRQDPGQGLRLIYYSQIVNDFQKGDIAEGYSVSREKKESFPLTVTSAQKNPTAFYLCASSIGRMNSGRGRYEQYFGPGTRLTVT.

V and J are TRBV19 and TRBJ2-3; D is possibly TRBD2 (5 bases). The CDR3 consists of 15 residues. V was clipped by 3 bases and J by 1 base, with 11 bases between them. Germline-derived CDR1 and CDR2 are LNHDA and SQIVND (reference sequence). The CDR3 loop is CASSIGTAGTDTQYF. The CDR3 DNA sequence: TGTGCCAGTAGTATTGGAACAGCGGGCACAGATACGCAGTATTTT. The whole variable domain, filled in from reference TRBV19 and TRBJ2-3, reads DGGITQSPKYLFRKEGQNVTLSCEQNLNHDAMYWYRQDPGQGLRLIYYSQIVNDFQKGDIAEGYSVSREKKESFPLTVTSAQKNPTAFYLCASSIGTAGTDTQYFGPGTRLTVL.

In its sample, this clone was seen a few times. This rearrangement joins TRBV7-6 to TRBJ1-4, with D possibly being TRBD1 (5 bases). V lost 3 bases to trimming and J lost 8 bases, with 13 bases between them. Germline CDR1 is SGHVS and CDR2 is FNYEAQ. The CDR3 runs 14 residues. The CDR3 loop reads CASSLGGTGEKLFF. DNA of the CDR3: TGTGCCAGCAGCTTGGGGGGGACGGGGGAAAAACTGTTTTTT.

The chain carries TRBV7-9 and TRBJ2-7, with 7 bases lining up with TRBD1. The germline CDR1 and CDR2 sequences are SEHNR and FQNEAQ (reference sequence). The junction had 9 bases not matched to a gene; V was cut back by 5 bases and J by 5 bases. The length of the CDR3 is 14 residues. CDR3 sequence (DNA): TGTGCCAGCAGCCCCACAGGGGTCGAGAACGAGCAGTACTTC. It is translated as CASSPTGVENEQYF.

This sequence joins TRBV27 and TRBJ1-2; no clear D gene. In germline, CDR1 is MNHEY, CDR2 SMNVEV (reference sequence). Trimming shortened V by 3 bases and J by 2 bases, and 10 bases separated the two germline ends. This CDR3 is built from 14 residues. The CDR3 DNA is TGTGCCAGCAGTTTGTCAGGACTAAACTATGGCTACACCTTC. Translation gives CASSLSGLNYGYTF.

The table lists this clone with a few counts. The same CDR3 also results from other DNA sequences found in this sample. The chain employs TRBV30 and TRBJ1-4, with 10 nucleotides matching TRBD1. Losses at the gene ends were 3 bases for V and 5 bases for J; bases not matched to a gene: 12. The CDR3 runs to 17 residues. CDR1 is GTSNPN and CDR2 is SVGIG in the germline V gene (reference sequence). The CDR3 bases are TGTGCCTGGAGCGCAGGCTTCGGGGGACAGGGGAATGAAAAACTGTTTTTT. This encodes CAWSAGFGGQGNEKLFF.

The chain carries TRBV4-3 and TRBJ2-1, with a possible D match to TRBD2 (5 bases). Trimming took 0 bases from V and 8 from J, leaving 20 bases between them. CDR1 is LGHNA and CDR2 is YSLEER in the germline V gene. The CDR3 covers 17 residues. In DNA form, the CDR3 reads TGCGCCAGCAGCCAAGATATGAGGGCTAGCCTTTCATATGAGCAGTTCTTC. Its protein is CASSQDMRASLSYEQFF.

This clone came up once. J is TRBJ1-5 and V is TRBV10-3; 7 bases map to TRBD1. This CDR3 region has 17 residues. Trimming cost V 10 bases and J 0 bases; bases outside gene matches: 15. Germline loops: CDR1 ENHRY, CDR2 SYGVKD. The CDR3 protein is CATLGDRERDSNQPQHF. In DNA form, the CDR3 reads TGTGCCACCCTAGGCGACAGGGAGAGGGATAGCAATCAGCCCCAGCATTTT.

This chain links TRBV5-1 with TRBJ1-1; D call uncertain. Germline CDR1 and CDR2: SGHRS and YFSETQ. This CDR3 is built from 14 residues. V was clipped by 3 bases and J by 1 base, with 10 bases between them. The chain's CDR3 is CASSSWIANTEAFF. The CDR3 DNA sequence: TGCGCCAGCAGCTCCTGGATAGCGAACACTGAAGCTTTCTTT. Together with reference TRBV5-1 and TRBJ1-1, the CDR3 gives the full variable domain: KAGVTQTPRYLIKTRGQQVTLSCSPISGHRSVSWYQQTPGQGLQFLFEYFSETQRNKGNFPGRFSGRQFSNSRSEMNVSTLELGDSALYLCASSSWIANTEAFFGQGTRLTVV.

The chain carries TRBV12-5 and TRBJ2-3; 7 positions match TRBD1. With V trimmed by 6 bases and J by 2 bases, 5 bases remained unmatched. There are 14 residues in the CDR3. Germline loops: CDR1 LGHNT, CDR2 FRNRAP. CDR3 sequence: CASGRDRYTDTQYF. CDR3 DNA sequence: TGTGCTAGTGGCCGGGACAGATACACAGATACGCAGTATTTT.

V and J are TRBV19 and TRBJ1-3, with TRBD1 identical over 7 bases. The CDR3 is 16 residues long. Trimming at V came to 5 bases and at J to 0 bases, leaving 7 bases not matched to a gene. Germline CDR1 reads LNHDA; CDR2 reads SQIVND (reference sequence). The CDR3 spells CASSGRQGPSGNTIYF. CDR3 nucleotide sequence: TGTGCCAGTAGTGGTCGACAGGGACCCTCTGGAAACACCATATATTTT.

The CDR3 region is CASSQQRAGGLLTDTQYF. In nucleotides, the CDR3 is TGTGCCAGCAGCCAACAACGAGCGGGGGGGCTTTTAACAGATACGCAGTATTTT. This chain links TRBV4-2 with TRBJ2-3; 10 bases match TRBD2. CDR1 is LGHNA and CDR2 is YNFKEQ in the germline V gene. Losses at the gene ends were 2 bases for V and 3 bases for J; bases not matched to a gene: 11. CDR3 length: 18 residues.

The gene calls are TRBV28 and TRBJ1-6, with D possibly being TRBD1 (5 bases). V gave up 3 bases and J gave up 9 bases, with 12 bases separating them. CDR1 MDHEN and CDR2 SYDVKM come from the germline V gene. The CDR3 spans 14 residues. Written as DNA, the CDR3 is TGTGCCAGCAGTTTGGGGGGAGTGGGTTCACCCCTCCACTTT. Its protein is CASSLGGVGSPLHF.